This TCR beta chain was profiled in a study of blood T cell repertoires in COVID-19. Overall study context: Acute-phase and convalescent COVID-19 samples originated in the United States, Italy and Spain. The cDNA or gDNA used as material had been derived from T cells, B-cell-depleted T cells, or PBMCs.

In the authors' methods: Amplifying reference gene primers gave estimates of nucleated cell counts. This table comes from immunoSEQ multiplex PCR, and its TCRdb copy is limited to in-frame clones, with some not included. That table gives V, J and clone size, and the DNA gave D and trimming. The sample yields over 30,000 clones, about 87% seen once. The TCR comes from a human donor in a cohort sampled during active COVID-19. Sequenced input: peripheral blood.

CDR3 coding DNA: TGTGCCAGCAGCACCACAGGGGAGAGCAATCAGCCCCAGCATTTT. It yields the protein CASSTTGESNQPQHF. The chain recombines TRBV7-4 with TRBJ1-5; 7 bases fit TRBD1. The CDR3 is made up of 15 amino acids. The junction had 5 bases not matched to a gene; V was cut back by 5 bases and J by 1 base. Germline CDR1 SGHVT, CDR2 SQSDAQ.